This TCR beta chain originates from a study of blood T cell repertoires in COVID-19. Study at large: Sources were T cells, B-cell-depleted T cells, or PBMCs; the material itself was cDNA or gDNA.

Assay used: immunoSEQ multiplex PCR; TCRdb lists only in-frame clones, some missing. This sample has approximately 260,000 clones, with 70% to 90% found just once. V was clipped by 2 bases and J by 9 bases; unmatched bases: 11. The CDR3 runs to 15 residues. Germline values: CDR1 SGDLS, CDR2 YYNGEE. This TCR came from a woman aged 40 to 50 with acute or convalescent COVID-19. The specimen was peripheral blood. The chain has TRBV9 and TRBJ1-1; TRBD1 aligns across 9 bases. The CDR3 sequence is CASSVDGTGNEKAFF. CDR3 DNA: TGTGCCAGCAGCGTCGACGGGACAGGGAACGAAAAAGCTTTCTTT.